Given below is one T cell receptor beta chain in context. No antigen is known for it. The sample is drawn from a study of radiation and T cells in renal cell carcinoma. Regarding the study as a whole: No pretreatment tumor biopsies were available for baseline clonotypes. In blood, top tumor clones expanded by 2 weeks, shrinking by 4.

Method: immunoSEQ multiplex PCR; TCRdb's copy keeps in-frame clones and lacks some. The sample lists approximately 85,000 clones, about 89% seen once, with more than 5.5% in the top ten. The time point here: blood 4 weeks post-SBRT, at nephrectomy. As to treatment: 15 Gy SBRT to primary tumor, nephrectomy 4 weeks later. Nephrectomy followed 15 Gy stereotactic body radiation by 4 weeks. Serial blood draws occurred at baseline and 2 and 4 weeks post-SBRT. Germline V CDR1 and CDR2: PRHDT, FYEKMQ (reference sequence). V dropped 2 bases and J dropped 3; count of bases not matched to a gene: 13. CDR3 length equals 18 residues.

The specimen comprised blood, sampled from a patient whose treatment included radiotherapy and nephrectomy. The chain carries TRBV13 and TRBJ2-7; 10 bases are a match to TRBD2. This receptor was obtained from a woman between 65 and 79 years old with renal cell carcinoma. The CDR3 DNA reads TGTGCCAGCAGCTTATCCGGACGGAAGCGGGGGGGTATCTACGAGCAGTACTTC. Translated, it gives CASSLSGRKRGGIYEQYF.